This T cell receptor (beta chain) was identified in a study of neurological immune-mediated disorders (dated by TCRdb to between 2018 and 2021). As for the study more broadly: Peripheral blood TCR-beta repertoires from HTLV-I-associated myelopathy (HAM/TSP) patients, multiple sclerosis patients and healthy controls were compared by UMI-based sequencing. The cohort was made up of 68 subjects, consisting of 15 or so HAM/TSP patients, some 35 multiple sclerosis patients and about 20 healthy controls. The roughly 110 TCR-beta libraries covered PBMC samples along with longitudinal samples, technical triplicates, and paired sorted CD4+ and CD8+ T-cell subsets.

cDNA was synthesized by template-switch 5'RACE using a primer with a 10-nucleotide random unique molecular identifier that tagged each TCR transcript. Every sequencing run covered 15-18 subjects and yielded more than 180 million TCR-beta sequences. Total RNA was extracted with the RNeasy kit. TCR-beta VDJ regions were amplified with primers for the TCR constant region and the 5'RACE anchor, using the KAPA Real-time Library Amplification kit. Sample indexes and Illumina adaptors were added in a first PCR, and a second PCR then increased library yield. The roughly 650 bp TCR product was size-selected on a 2% E-gel SizeSelection system after Ampure bead purification. Before pooling, library quality was assessed on a Bioanalyzer, concentration was determined with Qubit, and library quantification was performed with the Kapa Library Quantification kit. An Illumina HiSeq 2500 sequenced the libraries paired-end 2 x 150 bp. To increase sequence diversity, about 25-31% phiX was spiked into each library pool. The original methods were these. Quality-filtered reads were processed with the UMI-based MiGEC pipeline, which removed over 75% of raw TCR sequences during error correction. IMGT germline references were used for alignment of VDJ genes, and clonotypes were defined by a unique CDR3 amino acid sequence together with V-J genes. Clonal expansion, Shannon diversity, and CDR3 relatedness (CalcPairwiseDistances, ClusterSamples) were evaluated with VDJtools, and phylogenetic trees were built with CLCbio workbench. Clones with at least 8 unique UMIs were defined as expanded, with this threshold being based on coefficient-of-variation modelling across technical triplicates. TCRdb reworked the public reads: Q25 trimming with fastp, MiXCR clone assembly, productive beta chains retained. Under each unique CDR3 protein, matching rows form one entry showing the most common genes and DNA. Here the V and J calls rest on TCRdb's processing, not on the authors' analysis. The sample profile shows approximately 50,000 distinct CDR3 sequences; 9% to 12% of them were found once. The leading ten clones occupy 5.3% of the sample.

In regard to this clonotype: Which antigen it targets is not known. Base quality data are lacking; no much larger clone is found one base away.

The full study reports these points: No identical CDR3 amino acid sequences were found to be shared among expanded clones across subjects, suggesting that TCR-beta repertoires were private in all groups. TCR clonal expansion was greatest in HAM/TSP patients and smallest in MS patients, who ranked below even healthy controls.

Unsorted PBMC libraries were generated from 2 million PBMCs stored in RNAlater at -80 °C until RNA extraction. Peripheral blood was subjected to Ficoll-Hypaque density gradient centrifugation to isolate PBMCs, which were then cryopreserved in liquid nitrogen. For CDR1 and CDR2, the germline V gene lists SGHTA and FQGNSA. CDR3 length: 13 amino acids, cysteine to phenylalanine. The sequence is cut down to CDR3 DNA, 39 bases in frame from base 1. Deletion took 4 bases off V and 4 bases off J, with a span of 11 bases between the germline ends. Here the chain combines TRBV7-2 and TRBJ2-7; the best D guess is TRBD1, with 6 bases matching. The sequenced sample consisted of PBMCs. The clonotype was recovered from a man aged 65 to 79 with HTLV-1-associated myelopathy (HAM/TSP). For the CDR3, the sequence is CASSSQGLYEQYF. The sequenced DNA is TGTGCCAGCAGCTCCCAGGGGCTGTACGAGCAGTACTTC.